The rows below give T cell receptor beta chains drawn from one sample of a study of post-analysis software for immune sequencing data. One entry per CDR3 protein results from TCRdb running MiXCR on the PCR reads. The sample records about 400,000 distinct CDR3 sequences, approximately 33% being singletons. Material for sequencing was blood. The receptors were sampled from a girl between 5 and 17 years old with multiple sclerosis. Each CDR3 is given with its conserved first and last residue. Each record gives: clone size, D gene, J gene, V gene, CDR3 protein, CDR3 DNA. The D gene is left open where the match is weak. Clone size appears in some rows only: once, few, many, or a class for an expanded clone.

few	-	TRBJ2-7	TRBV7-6	CASSLEAVTYEQYF	TGTGCCAGCAGCTTAGAGGCAGTGACCTACGAGCAGTACTTC
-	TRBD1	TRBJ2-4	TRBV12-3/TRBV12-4	CASSPGTGPKFF	TGTGCCAGCAGTCCGGGGACAGGGCCTAAGTTCTTC
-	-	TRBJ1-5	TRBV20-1	CSASGQVGSNQPQHF	TGCAGTGCTAGCGGGCAGGTTGGTAGCAATCAGCCCCAGCATTTT
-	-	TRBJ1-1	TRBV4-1	CASSQDPFRGDEAFF	TGCGCCAGCAGCCAAGATCCATTCAGGGGAGATGAAGCTTTCTTT
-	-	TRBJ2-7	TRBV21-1	CASSLRGTTGHYEQYF	TGTGCCAGCAGCCTCCGGGGCACGACAGGGCACTACGAGCAGTACTTC
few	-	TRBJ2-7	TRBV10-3	CAISGGSTYEQYF	TGTGCCATCAGTGGCGGCAGTACCTACGAGCAGTACTTC
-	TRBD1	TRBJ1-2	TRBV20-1	CSASLRDRGYGYTF	TGCAGTGCTAGCCTGAGGGACAGGGGCTATGGCTACACCTTC
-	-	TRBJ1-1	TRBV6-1	CASSFSLGEAFF	TGTGCCAGCAGTTTCAGTTTGGGAGAAGCTTTCTTT
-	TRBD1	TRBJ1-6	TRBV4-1	CASSQDPEDRSSPLHF	TGCGCCAGCAGCCAAGACCCCGAGGACAGGAGTTCACCCCTCCACTTT
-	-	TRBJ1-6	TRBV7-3	CASSLKGGSPLHF	TGTGCCAGCAGCTTAAAGGGCGGTTCACCCCTCCACTTT
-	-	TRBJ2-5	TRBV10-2	CATGKGLSQETQYF	TGCGCCACTGGAAAGGGGCTTTCCCAAGAGACCCAGTACTTC
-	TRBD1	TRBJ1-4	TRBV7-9	CASSTHPGTGVEKLFF	TGTGCCAGCAGCACGCACCCGGGGACAGGGGTTGAAAAACTGTTTTTT
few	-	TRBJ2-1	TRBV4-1	CASRQTGPLRDEQFF	TGCGCCAGCAGACAAACGGGTCCCCTCCGAGATGAGCAGTTCTTC
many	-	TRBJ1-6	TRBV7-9	CASSFWDGYNSPLHF	TGTGCCAGCAGCTTTTGGGACGGTTATAATTCACCCCTCCACTTT
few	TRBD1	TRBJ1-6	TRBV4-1	CASSQGTGQNSPLHF	TGCGCCAGCAGCCAAGGGACAGGCCAGAATTCACCCCTCCACTTT
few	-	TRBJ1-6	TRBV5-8	CASSLAGLNSPLHF	TGTGCCAGCAGCTTGGCGGGGCTCAATTCACCCCTCCACTTT
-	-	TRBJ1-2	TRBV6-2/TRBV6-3	CASSIDHGQSYGYTF	TGTGCCAGTAGTATAGACCATGGACAGTCCTATGGCTACACCTTC
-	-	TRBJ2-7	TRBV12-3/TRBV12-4	CASSSTAWRDTYEQYF	TGTGCCAGCAGTTCTACCGCGTGGAGGGACACCTACGAGCAGTACTTC
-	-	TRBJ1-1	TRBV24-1	CATSVGPGADTEAFF	TGTGCCACCAGTGTCGGACCGGGAGCCGACACTGAAGCTTTCTTT
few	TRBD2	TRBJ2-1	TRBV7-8	CASSLDKSGTRGEQFF	TGTGCCAGCAGCTTAGATAAATCCGGGACTAGGGGTGAGCAGTTCTTC
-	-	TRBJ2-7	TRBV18	CASSPAEVGYEQYF	TGTGCCAGCTCACCTGCGGAGGTAGGCTACGAGCAGTACTTC
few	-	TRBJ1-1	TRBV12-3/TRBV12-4	CASSPGSPTEAFF	TGTGCCAGCAGTCCCGGAAGCCCCACTGAAGCTTTCTTT
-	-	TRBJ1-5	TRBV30	CAWSPGSSNQPQHF	TGTGCCTGGAGTCCCGGCAGCAGCAATCAGCCCCAGCATTTT
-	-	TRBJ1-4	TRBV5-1	CAGSQARGGATNEKLFF	TGCGCCGGCAGCCAGGCTCGGGGAGGAGCAACTAATGAAAAACTGTTTTTT
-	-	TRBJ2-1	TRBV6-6	CASSHGQFQETQFF	TGTGCCAGCAGTCACGGACAGTTCCAAGAGACCCAGTTCTTC